Listed below are T cell receptor beta chains from one sample, sequenced in a study of OX40 agonist ivuxolimab in advanced cancers. Sequenced by immunoSEQ multiplex PCR; TCRdb stores in-frame clones only, minus some. The repertoire holds 30,000 to 40,000 clones, with roughly 76% as singletons. Sequences were derived from CD4+ or CD8+ T cells sorted from blood, sampled in a trial of the OX40 agonist ivuxolimab. The source of these receptors is an adult with an advanced solid tumor such as melanoma, head and neck, liver or kidney cancer. CDR3s include the opening cysteine and the closing phenylalanine or tryptophan. The size entry is marked missing in some rows and otherwise reads once, few, many or a size class.

V,J,size,CDR3
TRBV2,TRBJ1-4,-,CASQLHLLTSLREKLFF
TRBV28,TRBJ2-7,-,CASSLDQVLYEQYF
TRBV27,TRBJ1-2,medium-sized,CASSWTGGAGYTF
TRBV5-1,TRBJ2-1,-,CASSMGRPGGEQFF
TRBV30,TRBJ2-3,-,CARTSGSVGTDTQYF
TRBV4-1,TRBJ2-5,-,CASSQILAGGEKETQYF
TRBV28,TRBJ2-7,-,CASSLTGALPRTYEQYF
TRBV6-4,TRBJ2-7,-,CASGGTGVYEQYF
TRBV6-1,TRBJ2-5,-,CASSEGTGRIQETQYF
TRBV7-2,TRBJ2-5,-,CASSLRGLAGYQETQYF
TRBV10-3,-,-,CAISDRALDEQYF
TRBV13,TRBJ1-4,-,CASSRRQGGATNEKLFF
TRBV7-2,TRBJ2-1,-,CASSLAPGTRYEQFF
TRBV7-3,TRBJ2-1,-,CASSLLAGGPDNEQFF
TRBV6-1,TRBJ2-3,once,CAIDRDRGDDTQYF
TRBV5-1,TRBJ2-6,-,CATAESIGFSGANVLTF
TRBV11-2,TRBJ2-7,-,CASSFLQGPSYEQYF
TRBV30,TRBJ1-1,-,CAWSEQVRSEAFF
TRBV9,TRBJ2-1,-,CASSVDVVGFWNEQFF
TRBV7-6,TRBJ1-4,-,CASSLGTSLNEKLFF
TRBV30,TRBJ2-1,-,CAWRDYNEQFF
TRBV6-6,TRBJ1-5,few,CASSSDRGGQPQHF
TRBV9,TRBJ2-6,-,CASSVRQGVSVSGANVLTF
TRBV7-2,TRBJ1-4,-,CASSRYSTNEKLFF
TRBV4-2,TRBJ2-3,-,CASSQGGLAGVLGTDTQYF
TRBV2,TRBJ1-2,-,CASRGIQGARGYTF
TRBV4-1,TRBJ2-1,-,CASSPGGTYNEQFF
TRBV6-6,TRBJ1-1,-,CASRRRTGAEAFF
TRBV7-3,TRBJ1-6,-,CASSTSLTSPLHF
TRBV13,TRBJ2-1,-,CASSPSVGEQFF
TRBV9,TRBJ1-1,-,CASSPQGRENTEAFF
TRBV7-2,TRBJ2-1,-,CASSSQLLVNEQFF
TRBV7-2,TRBJ1-4,once,CASSPRVTNEKLFF
TRBV2,TRBJ2-1,-,CATSSPGGEQFF
TRBV29-1,TRBJ1-1,once,CSVDNLYGNTEAFF
TRBV7-3,TRBJ2-3,-,CASSLVGRASKGTDTQYF
TRBV20-1,TRBJ1-2,-,CGRTANYGYTF
TRBV10-3,TRBJ2-1,-,CAIRGTRNEQFF
TRBV10-2,TRBJ2-7,-,CASSELGNNYEQYF
TRBV7-8,TRBJ2-3,-,CASSWTSGGDTQYF
TRBV21-1,TRBJ1-5,-,CASSTRSVGRNQPQHF
TRBV7-6,TRBJ1-1,-,CASSLGFDTEAFF
TRBV2,TRBJ2-1,-,CASSVSGSGNEQFF
TRBV10-3,TRBJ2-6,-,CAISVSGQGAGANVLTF
TRBV6-5,TRBJ1-5,few,CASSGGDPNQPQHF
TRBV28,TRBJ2-1,-,CASTPSHLTGNYNEQFF
TRBV29-1,TRBJ2-6,-,CSVGSTPGQGAGANVLTF
TRBV5-1,TRBJ2-7,-,CASSLGQGQMNEQYF
TRBV5-1,TRBJ1-2,-,CASRIGVHENYGYTF
TRBV5-6,TRBJ1-2,few,CASSPGQIYGYTF
TRBV10-2,TRBJ2-2,-,CASSEPGLAGSGELFF
TRBV6-6,TRBJ2-7,-,CASSYSKEGEQYF
TRBV2,TRBJ2-3,once,CASTQDTQYF
TRBV19,TRBJ1-2,-,CASSYSGSYGYTF
TRBV4-1,TRBJ1-1,medium-sized,CASSQVLRGANTEAFF
TRBV6-6,TRBJ1-4,-,CASQRYSTNEKLFF
TRBV7-6,TRBJ1-2,-,CASSRTGIGYTF
TRBV27,TRBJ2-5,-,CASSFRGVSEETQYF
TRBV5-1,TRBJ2-3,-,CASTGGLSTDTQYF